This T cell receptor beta chain was documented in a study of graft-versus-host responses after intestinal transplantation. Overall study findings and caveats: GvH clones detected in recipient marrow included some appearing first in ileum or blood.

About this clone itself: Its target is unknown.

There are 15 residues in the CDR3. From germline, CDR1 is SEHNR and CDR2 FQNEAQ (reference sequence). V was shortened by 3 bases and J by 1 base, with 9 bases between the two germline ends. Here immunoSEQ multiplex PCR was the method, and the copy in TCRdb shows in-frame clones only, minus some. The data contain around 95,000 clones, about 88% of them singletons. The source is a human donor who was the organ donor for an intestinal transplant. V and J are TRBV7-9 and TRBJ2-2; possibly TRBD1 or TRBD2 for D (5 bases each). The sequencing here drew on unstimulated CD4+ T cells sorted from spleen or lymph node cells, taken before transplant. CDR3 region: CASSFPGRNTGELFF. The CDR3, as DNA: TGTGCCAGCAGCTTCCCAGGGAGGAACACCGGGGAGCTGTTTTTT.